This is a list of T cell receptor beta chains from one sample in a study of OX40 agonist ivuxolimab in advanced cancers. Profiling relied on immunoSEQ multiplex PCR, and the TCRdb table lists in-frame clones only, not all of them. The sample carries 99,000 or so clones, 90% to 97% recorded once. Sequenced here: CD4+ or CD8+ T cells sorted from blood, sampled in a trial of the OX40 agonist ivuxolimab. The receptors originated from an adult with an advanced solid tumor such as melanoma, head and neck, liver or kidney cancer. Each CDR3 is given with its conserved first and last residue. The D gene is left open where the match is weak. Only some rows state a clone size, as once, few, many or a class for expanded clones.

TGCAGCGTTGATCTGGGGTTGAACACTGAAGCTTTCTTT | CSVDLGLNTEAFF | NA | TRBV29-1 | NA | TRBJ1-1
TGTGCCAGTACGCCGGCGGGGGAGGCGAACTATGGCTACACCTTC | CASTPAGEANYGYTF | NA | TRBV19 | NA | TRBJ1-2
TGTGCCAGCAGTGAGATAGGTCAGCAAGAGACCCAGTACTTC | CASSEIGQQETQYF | NA | TRBV25-1 | NA | TRBJ2-5
TGCGCCAGCAGCTTGGGGACAGGGAAGAATTCACCCCTCCACTTT | CASSLGTGKNSPLHF | TRBD1 | TRBV5-1 | NA | TRBJ1-6
TGTGCCAGCAGCCTTGGACTGGATGTGGAGACCCAGTACTTC | CASSLGLDVETQYF | NA | TRBV28 | NA | TRBJ2-5
TGTGCCAGCAGTGAACTGCTGGTACAGGGAGGCGGCTACACCTTC | CASSELLVQGGGYTF | NA | TRBV6-1 | NA | TRBJ1-2
TGTGCCAGCAGTGAAAGGTCGAGGGACACAGATACGCAGTATTTT | CASSERSRDTDTQYF | NA | TRBV2 | NA | TRBJ2-3
TGTGCCAGCAGCTTGGAGGGGCTAAAAACCACAGATACGCAGTATTTT | CASSLEGLKTTDTQYF | NA | TRBV5-4 | NA | TRBJ2-3
TGTGCCAGCAGCTTGTCAGTAGCGCAGAATGAGCAGTACTTC | CASSLSVAQNEQYF | NA | TRBV5-4 | NA | TRBJ2-7
TGTGCCAGAACGAGAGGCAGGCGCAATGAGCAGTTCTTC | CARTRGRRNEQFF | NA | TRBV7-5 | NA | TRBJ2-1
TGTGCCAGCAGTGAATTGGGGACCTTCGGAGCTTTCTTT | CASSELGTFGAFF | NA | TRBV25-1 | once | TRBJ1-1
TGTGCCAGTAGTACCGGGGAAGGCTACGAGCAGTACTTC | CASSTGEGYEQYF | NA | TRBV19 | NA | TRBJ2-7
TGTGCCAGCAGCCGCTCGGCTGCGGGAGGGGTTTACAATGAGCAGTTCTTC | CASSRSAAGGVYNEQFF | TRBD2 | TRBV7-3 | NA | TRBJ2-1
TGTGCCAGCAGCCAAGACGTCCGTATAAAGACAGGGAAGGAGGGGAATCAGCCCCAGCATTTT | CASSQDVRIKTGKEGNQPQHF | TRBD1 | TRBV14 | NA | TRBJ1-5
TGTGCCAGCAGCGAAGACACCGTCTCCTACAATGAGCAGTTCTTC | CASSEDTVSYNEQFF | NA | TRBV9 | NA | TRBJ2-1
TGCGCCAGCAGCAGTGATCCGGGGACTGAAGCTTTCTTT | CASSSDPGTEAFF | NA | TRBV5-1 | once | TRBJ1-1
TGCGCCAGCAGTGTCTCAGTAAATGAGCAGTTCTTC | CASSVSVNEQFF | NA | TRBV10-1 | NA | TRBJ2-1
TGCGCCAGCAGCCAAGATCGGGGGGCAGATACGCAGTATTTT | CASSQDRGADTQYF | TRBD2 | TRBV4-3 | once | TRBJ2-3
TGTGCCAGCAGCTTAGCGGGGCACGAGCAGTACTTC | CASSLAGHEQYF | NA | TRBV7-9 | few | TRBJ2-7
TGCGCCAGCAGCCAAGACCCCTGGGGGACTAGCGGGTACAATGAGCAGTTCTTC | CASSQDPWGTSGYNEQFF | TRBD2 | TRBV4-1 | NA | TRBJ2-1
TGCGCCAGCAGCTTGGGTCCAGGGTCTAGCGGGCACTCCTACGAGCAGTACTTC | CASSLGPGSSGHSYEQYF | TRBD2 | TRBV5-1 | NA | TRBJ2-7
TGTGCCAGCAGTTTAAGGGGACCCTACGAGCAGTACTTC | CASSLRGPYEQYF | NA | TRBV27 | NA | TRBJ2-7
TGTGCCAGCAGTTTAACTAGGTTGGGCAATGAGCAGTTCTTC | CASSLTRLGNEQFF | NA | TRBV27 | NA | TRBJ2-1
TGTGCCAGTAGTGTCACTGGCACCGGGGAGCTGTTTTTT | CASSVTGTGELFF | NA | TRBV19 | NA | TRBJ2-2
TGTGCCAGTAGTACTCTGTCGGGACAGGGGACCTACGAGCAGTACTTC | CASSTLSGQGTYEQYF | TRBD1 | TRBV19 | NA | TRBJ2-7
TGTGCCAGCAGTTTACAACTGAACACTGAAGCTTTCTTT | CASSLQLNTEAFF | NA | TRBV27 | NA | TRBJ1-1
TGCGCCAGCAGCTTCATAGACAGAATGAACACTGAAGCTTTCTTT | CASSFIDRMNTEAFF | NA | TRBV5-1 | NA | TRBJ1-1
TGTGCCAGCAGCCAGGGGACTCGCGGGGAATACTCCTACGAGCAGTACTTC | CASSQGTRGEYSYEQYF | NA | TRBV11-3 | NA | TRBJ2-7
TGTGCCAGTAGTATGGAAGGATCTCCAACCTACGAGCAGTACTTC | CASSMEGSPTYEQYF | NA | TRBV19 | once | TRBJ2-7
TGTGCCAGCACCGAGGGACTAGGGACCCGAAAGTTCTTC | CASTEGLGTRKFF | TRBD2 | TRBV14 | NA | TRBJ2-1
TGTGCCAGCAGCGCCGGACAGGGAGGTAATGAGCAGTTCTTC | CASSAGQGGNEQFF | TRBD1 | TRBV9 | once | TRBJ2-1
TGTGCCAGCAGCCCCCGCCCAGGACAGGGGGCCTACGAGCAGTACTTC | CASSPRPGQGAYEQYF | TRBD1 | TRBV9 | NA | TRBJ2-7
TGCGCCAGCAGCCAAGAAGACAGCTCCTACGAGCAGTACTTC | CASSQEDSSYEQYF | NA | TRBV4-1 | once | TRBJ2-7
TGTGCCAGTTCCGGGACGGACTACATGAACACTGAAGCTTTCTTT | CASSGTDYMNTEAFF | NA | TRBV11-1 | NA | TRBJ1-1
TGTGCCAGCAGTTTACTTTCATCAGGGAAGGCTGAAGCTTTCTTT | CASSLLSSGKAEAFF | NA | TRBV28 | NA | TRBJ1-1
TGTGCTACTAGGAGGGGGGAGCTGTTTTTT | CATRRGELFF | NA | TRBV6-6 | once | TRBJ2-2
TGCAGCGTTGTGACGCCGGAAGCTAACTATGGCTACACCTTC | CSVVTPEANYGYTF | NA | TRBV29-1 | NA | TRBJ1-2